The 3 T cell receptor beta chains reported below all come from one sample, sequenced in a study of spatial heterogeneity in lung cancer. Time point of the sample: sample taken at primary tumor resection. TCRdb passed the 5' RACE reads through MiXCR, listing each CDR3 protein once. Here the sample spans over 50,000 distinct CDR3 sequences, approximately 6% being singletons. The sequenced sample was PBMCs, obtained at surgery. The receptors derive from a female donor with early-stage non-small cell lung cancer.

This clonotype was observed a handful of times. CDR3 amino acids: CASSLTAFGGPQHF. The CDR3 DNA sequence: TGTGCCAGCAGCCTGACAGCATTCGGTGGGCCCCAGCATTTT. The chain carries TRBV12-3 or TRBV12-4 and TRBJ1-5; D perhaps matches TRBD1 (5 bases). CDR3 length: 14 residues. V shed 6 bases and J shed 9 bases, with 18 bases lying between them.

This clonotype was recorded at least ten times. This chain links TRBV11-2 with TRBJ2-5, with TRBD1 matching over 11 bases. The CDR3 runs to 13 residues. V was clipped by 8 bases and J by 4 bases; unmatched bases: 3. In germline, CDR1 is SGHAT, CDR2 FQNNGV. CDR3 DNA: TGTGCCAGCCGGACAGGGGGCGCAGAGACCCAGTACTTC. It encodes CASRTGGAETQYF.

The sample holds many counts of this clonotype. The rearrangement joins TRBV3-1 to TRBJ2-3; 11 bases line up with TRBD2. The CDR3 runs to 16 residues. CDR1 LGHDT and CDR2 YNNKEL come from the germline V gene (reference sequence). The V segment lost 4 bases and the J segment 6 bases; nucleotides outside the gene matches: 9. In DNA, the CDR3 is TGTGCCAGCAGCCTCTCAGGGCTAGCGGGAGGTGATACGCAGTATTTT. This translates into CASSLSGLAGGDTQYF.